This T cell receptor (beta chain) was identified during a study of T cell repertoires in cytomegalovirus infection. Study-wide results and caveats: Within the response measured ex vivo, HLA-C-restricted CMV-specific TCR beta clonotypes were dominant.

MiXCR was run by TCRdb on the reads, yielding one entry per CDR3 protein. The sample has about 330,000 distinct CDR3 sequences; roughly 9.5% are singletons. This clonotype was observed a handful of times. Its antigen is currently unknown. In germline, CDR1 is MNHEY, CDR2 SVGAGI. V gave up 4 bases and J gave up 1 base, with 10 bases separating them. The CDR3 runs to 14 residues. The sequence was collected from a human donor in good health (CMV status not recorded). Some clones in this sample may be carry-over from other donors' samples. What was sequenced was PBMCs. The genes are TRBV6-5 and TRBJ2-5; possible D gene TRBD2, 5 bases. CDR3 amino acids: CASSSSGLQETQYF. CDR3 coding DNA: TGTGCCAGCAGTTCCAGCGGTCTCCAAGAGACCCAGTACTTC.